Listed here are 15 T cell receptor beta chains from one sample, sequenced in a study of preoperative IRX-2 immunotherapy in early breast cancer. Clones were read by immunoSEQ multiplex PCR, and TCRdb kept only the in-frame ones, dropping some. The data contain around 34,000 clones, 90% to 95% of them singletons. Treatment specified: preoperative locoregional IRX-2 cytokine immunotherapy. Specimen collection occurred from a patient treated with IRX-2 immunotherapy. All receptors come from a human donor with breast cancer.

The V and J genes are TRBV7-9 and TRBJ2-2, with 11 positions matching TRBD2. V shed 6 bases, J shed 2 bases, and the junction held 5 bases outside the gene matches. Germline V gene data show CDR1 as SEHNR and CDR2 as FQNEAQ (reference sequence). The CDR3 length is 16 residues. The CDR3 sequence is CASRALAGGNTGELFF. In nucleotides, the CDR3 is TGTGCCAGCAGGGCCCTAGCGGGAGGAAACACCGGGGAGCTGTTTTTT.

This rearrangement joins TRBV27 to TRBJ2-7; D gene uncertain. V was pared by 5 bases and J by 3 bases, with 14 bases between. CDR3 length: 14 amino acids. Germline V gene sequence: CDR1 MNHEY, CDR2 SMNVEV (reference sequence). The CDR3 DNA reads TGTGCCAGCAGTGGCCAGACGGACGTCTACGAGCAGTACTTC. Amino acid sequence: CASSGQTDVYEQYF.

This clone has a single count. This chain uses TRBV10-3 with TRBJ2-5, with D perhaps matching TRBD2 (5 bases). V gave up 4 bases and J gave up 5 bases, with 11 bases separating them. The CDR3 loop spans 13 amino acids. Per germline, CDR1 ENHRY and CDR2 SYGVKD. Written as DNA, the CDR3 is TGTGCCATCAGTGCGGGGAACTCGGAGACCCAGTACTTC. As protein: CAISAGNSETQYF.

The V gene is TRBV2, the J gene TRBJ2-7; TRBD1 is a possible D gene (5 bases). In germline, CDR1 is SNHLY, CDR2 FYNNEI. V was pared by 6 bases and J by 4 bases, with 7 bases between. CDR3 length: 11 amino acids. CDR3 region: CASSDSYEQYF. The DNA for the CDR3 is TGTGCCAGCAGCGACAGTTACGAGCAGTACTTC.

CDR3 sequence (DNA): TGTGCCAGCTCACTTACCGGGACTAGCGGGAAAGAGACCCAGTACTTC. This translates into CASSLTGTSGKETQYF. The genes are TRBV18 and TRBJ2-5; 13 positions match TRBD2. The CDR3 has 16 residues. In germline, CDR1 is KGHSH, CDR2 LQKENI. V gave up 4 bases and J gave up 3 bases; unmatched junction bases: 5.

The chain uses TRBV6-6 and TRBJ2-1; 9 bases map to TRBD2. This CDR3 comprises 15 residues. J was trimmed by 12 bases and V by 0 bases; bases with no gene match: 9. CDR1 is MNHNY, CDR2 SVGAGI, per germline (reference sequence). CDR3 coding DNA: TGTGCCAGCAGTTACTCGGGTTTGGAGCGGGGGGTGCAGTTCTTC. Protein sequence: CASSYSGLERGVQFF.

The rearrangement joins TRBV11-2 to TRBJ2-2, with D perhaps TRBD2 (7 bases). The length of the CDR3 is 14 residues. V lost 5 bases and J 6 bases, leaving 13 bases between the germline ends. Germline V lookup: CDR1 SGHAT, CDR2 FQNNGV. The CDR3 DNA is TGTGCCAGCAGCGTGGGGGGGCCGGCCGGGGAGCTGTTTTTT. Protein sequence: CASSVGGPAGELFF.

The chain has TRBV18 and TRBJ2-7; no firm D call. The length of the CDR3 is 14 residues. Germline lookup yields CDR1 KGHSH and CDR2 LQKENI. Deletions cut 3 bases from V and 0 bases from J, with 9 bases between. The CDR3 nucleotides read TGTGCCAGCTCACCTCACGTTTTCTCCTACGAGCAGTACTTC. Its protein product is CASSPHVFSYEQYF.

On this clone itself: Germline and junction disagree at one end, which may indicate a read error. The chain employs TRBV7-7 and TRBJ2-3; 11 nucleotides match TRBD1. The length of the CDR3 is 14 residues. CDR1 is SSHAT and CDR2 is FNYEAQ in the germline V gene (reference sequence). The CDR3 sequence is CASSRDRGTDTQYF. The CDR3 nucleotides are TGTGCTAGCAGCCGGGACAGGGGGACAGATACGCAGTATTTT.

The chain uses TRBV7-2 and TRBJ2-7; 9 bases match TRBD1. Germline V gene lookup returns CDR1 SGHTA and CDR2 FQGNSA. CDR3 length: 16 residues. J lost 5 bases, V lost 3 bases, and 11 bases had no gene match. The CDR3 here is CASSFPSTGGVHEQYF. The CDR3 nucleotides read TGTGCCAGCAGCTTCCCATCGACAGGGGGGGTGCACGAGCAGTACTTC.

V and J are TRBV11-2 and TRBJ2-5, with D uncertain. V was trimmed by 1 base and J by 5 bases, leaving 8 bases between them. In germline, CDR1 is SGHAT, CDR2 FQNNGV. This CDR3 has 13 amino acids. This CDR3 reads CASSLGVGETQYF. CDR3 DNA: TGTGCCAGCAGCTTAGGAGTTGGGGAGACCCAGTACTTC.

The rearrangement links TRBV6-4 to TRBJ2-2, with 10 positions matching TRBD2. Per the germline V gene, CDR1 is MRHNA and CDR2 is SNTAGT. V was pared by 7 bases and J by 6 bases, with 8 bases of the junction left unmatched. CDR3 length: 15 amino acids. CDR3 coding DNA: TGTGCCAGCAACGCGGTAGCGGGGGGCTCCGGGGAGCTGTTTTTT. It is translated as CASNAVAGGSGELFF.

This rearrangement joins TRBV7-6 to TRBJ2-6; D not resolved. Germline V gene data show CDR1 as SGHVS and CDR2 as FNYEAQ. The CDR3 is made up of 20 amino acids. V lost 2 bases and J lost 0, with 20 bases in between. Here the CDR3 DNA reads TGTGCCAGCAGCTTATGGGAAGCGCCTACTCCGGACTCTGGGGCCAACGTCCTGACTTTC. Protein: CASSLWEAPTPDSGANVLTF.

V is TRBV29-1 and J is TRBJ1-1, with D possibly being TRBD1 (5 bases). Trimming stripped 6 bases from V and 1 base from J, with 12 bases between. The CDR3 consists of 13 residues. Germline loops: CDR1 SQVTM, CDR2 ANQGSEA. In DNA form, the CDR3 reads TGCAGCGTGGGGCTCGCAGGGAACACTGAAGCTTTCTTT. Amino acid sequence: CSVGLAGNTEAFF.

The CDR3 loop reads CASSELRTGTINYNEQFF. CDR3 DNA sequence: TGCGCCAGCAGTGAGCTACGCACCGGGACCATAAACTACAATGAGCAGTTCTTC. This chain uses TRBV10-1 with TRBJ2-1; D might be TRBD1 or TRBD2, each matching 5 bases. The CDR3 covers 18 residues. Trimming stripped 2 bases from V and 3 bases from J, with 20 bases between. CDR1 is WNHNN, CDR2 SYGVQD, per germline (reference sequence).